This TCR beta chain was recovered during a study of regulatory T cells in long-lasting Graves disease. The study, taken as a whole, reports: Lower TCR diversity was seen in persistent Graves' patients than in newly diagnosed ones. In persistent patients, shared public clonotypes (roughly 2,700) outnumbered those in new patients (approximately 970).

This clonotype was counted many times. Its target is not known. The CDR3 totals 16 residues. Germline V gene lookup returns CDR1 MDHEN and CDR2 SYDVKM. The V and J ends lost 2 bases and 4 bases respectively, with 17 bases between them. The time point was: newly diagnosed GD, antithyroid drugs for less than 3 months. There was RNA extracted from PBMCs, and the TCR library was made from it. In building TCR beta libraries, iRepertoire HTBI primers were used together with Arm-PCR of CDR3 regions. TCRdb analysed the multiplex PCR reads with MiXCR anew, one entry per CDR3 protein. In the table there are around 400,000 distinct CDR3 sequences, 15% to 18% of which are singletons.

The origin of this receptor is a female donor with Graves disease. The sample here was peripheral blood mononuclear cells (PBMCs), taken at new diagnosis, from a patient treated with antithyroid drugs. This sequence joins TRBV28 and TRBJ2-5; TRBD1 is a possible D gene (5 bases). CDR3 protein: CASSLTTSGIGETQYF. As DNA, the CDR3 is TGTGCCAGCAGTTTAACGACCTCAGGGATTGGAGAGACCCAGTACTTC.